Given below is one T cell receptor beta chain in context. This clonotype came up a few times. Its antigen remains unidentified. No much larger clone is present one base from it, and per-base qualities are unavailable. Ficoll-Paque density gradient centrifugation was the method used to isolate PBMCs. The sample comes from a study of T-cell memory formation after mild COVID-19 (TCRdb year 2021). About the full investigation: TCR sequence clusters from the two donors were largely donor specific. T-cell clones expanding and contracting after mild COVID-19 in two donors were tracked by longitudinal TCRalpha and TCRbeta repertoire sequencing. Two young, previously healthy adult volunteers, one female and one male, were included in the cohort.

The paper as a whole reports these results and caveats: Only a couple of mild cases were covered by the study, and larger cohorts that include severe cases with pre-infection samples were considered necessary. Clones contracting from day 15 to 85 had balanced CD4/CD8 phenotypes, while a second wave expanding from day 15 to 37 was biased towards CD4+. Contracting CD4+ clones appeared mostly in the CM and EM memory subsets, whereas CD8+ clones were enriched in EMRA. The detection of some responding clones in pre-infection memory suggests that pre-existing cross-reactive memory T cells joined the SARS-CoV-2 response. The second-wave clones that peaked on day 37 were not confirmed to be SARS-CoV-2 specific.

Sequencing was carried out with an Illumina NovaSeq 6000. TCRalpha and TCRbeta cDNA libraries were built by 5'RACE with constant-segment primers, adding sample barcodes and unique molecular identifiers. Trizol reagent was used to extract RNA from every sample. Libraries were amplified in two PCR steps, with a second sample barcode and Illumina TruSeq adapters added in the second step. The libraries were sequenced on an Illumina NovaSeq using 2 x 150 bp paired-end reads. The study's own analysis went as follows. The reads were demultiplexed and collapsed into UMI-guided consensus sequences using migec v1.2.7. Using mixcr v2.1.11, the UMI consensuses were aligned to TRA and TRB V and J templates and assembled into clonotypes. A clonotype was counted as expanded or contracted only when both edgeR and NoisET called the clonotype significant, with the noise models trained on biological replicates. For edgeR calls, the cutoffs were a false discovery rate-adjusted p below 0.01 and a log2 fold-change threshold of 1. As an exploratory analysis of dynamics, PCA with hierarchical clustering was applied to max-normalized trajectories of the 1000 most abundant clonotypes. Separately sequenced CD4+ and CD8+ repertoires were used to assign the CD4 or CD8 phenotype of responding clones. TCRdb cleaned the public reads at Q25 with fastp, built clones with MiXCR and kept in-frame beta chains. Entries are consolidated by CDR3 protein sequence, retaining the most common genes and DNA. The authors' filters were not applied to this entry. The sample yields tens of thousands of distinct CDR3 sequences; around 27% were counted once. The ten most abundant clones make up 35% to 50% of the sample.

Measured from the cysteine to the phenylalanine, the CDR3 is 15 residues long. The read is trimmed to its CDR3 DNA, 45 bases read in frame from base 1. Compared with germline, V lacks 3 bases and J lacks 7 bases; bases without a gene match: 11. Via the germline V gene (reference sequence), CDR1 is DFQATT and CDR2 SNEGSKA. The source is a young man who had mild COVID-19 (a few samples of this study predate the infection). The sample titles of this study are shuffled in the database, so cell type and time point are left out; the donor was told from shared clones. Sequenced: PBMCs or a T cell subset sorted from them (not recorded which). Recombination joined TRBV20-1 with TRBJ2-3, with 9 central nucleotides matching TRBD1. The nucleotides read TGCAGTGCTAGTAGTCCGGGGACAGGGTCAAATACGCAGTATTTT. It specifies CSASSPGTGSNTQYF.